The source of this T cell receptor beta chain is a study of blood T cell repertoires in COVID-19 (dated by TCRdb to 2020 to 2022). With regard to the full study: Samples covering the acute and convalescent phases of COVID-19 were provided by collaborators in the United States, Italy and Spain. The prospective study material was composed of cDNA or gDNA derived from T cells, B-cell-depleted T cells, or PBMCs. The dataset comprised deeply sampled blood TCRbeta repertoires from subjects exposed to, actively infected with, or recovered from COVID-19. The repertoires were released in a freely available public database intended as a resource for research on the immune response to SARS-CoV-2. The samples were drawn from the first 160 participants of the ongoing ImmuneRACE study and from about 1,200 subjects provided by 6 global collaborators. A de-identified subject ID, COVID-19 status, age in years and sex were almost always included in the sample metadata. Where available, HLA class I and class II types were taken from metadata supplied by the sample provider and were not determined by assay-based typing.

In Seattle, one collaborating source enrolled patients while the infection was active and tracked those patients longitudinally over the course of disease. Each collaborating institution followed its own protocols to collect whole blood in K2EDTA tubes. For TCRbeta analysis, collaborator samples were shipped as frozen whole blood, as isolated PBMCs, or as DNA extracted from either sample type. With regard to this clone: The target of this receptor is not known. No base-level quality is on record; no much larger clone is a single base apart.

Including cysteine and phenylalanine, the CDR3 has 19 amino acids. Only the CDR3 DNA is retained, 57 bases long and in frame from the first base. The germline ends are 24 bases apart after V is trimmed by 1 base and J by 6 bases. Taken from the germline V gene (reference sequence), the CDR1 and CDR2 loops are LNHNV and YYDKDF. TCRbeta CDR3 regions were amplified from genomic DNA using the immunoSEQ Assay, a bias-controlled multiplex PCR. As for the original processing: The number of nucleated cells in each sample was estimated by amplification of reference gene primers within the assay. To quantify the absolute abundance of each unique TCRbeta CDR3 rearrangement, sequence reads were collapsed and filtered. Productive Simpson clonality was computed per sample as the square root of Simpson's diversity index over productive rearrangements. TCRdb took this table from immuneACCESS and kept in-frame rearrangements with V and J called. Such tables lack part of the clones; where checked against another copy, unresolved V genes explain under half of the gap, and the rest is unexplained. That table gives V, J and clone size, and the DNA gave D and trimming. A total of 350,000 to 400,000 clones appear in this sample, about 88% of them only once. In total, the top ten clones hold just over 7% of the sample.

General findings and caveats noted by the study authors: The amount of clinical and demographic metadata varied by source and participant and was provided uncurated.

The V and J genes are TRBV15 and TRBJ2-2, with TRBD2 tentatively as D gene (5 bases match). Sequenced: peripheral blood. The TCR comes from a woman between 55 and 75 years old with COVID-19, enrolled during active disease. The DNA sequence is TGTGCCACCAGCAGAGCCTTTTCATCGGCGGGTGGAGTAGCCGGGGAGCTGTTTTTT. Its amino acids are CATSRAFSSAGGVAGELFF.